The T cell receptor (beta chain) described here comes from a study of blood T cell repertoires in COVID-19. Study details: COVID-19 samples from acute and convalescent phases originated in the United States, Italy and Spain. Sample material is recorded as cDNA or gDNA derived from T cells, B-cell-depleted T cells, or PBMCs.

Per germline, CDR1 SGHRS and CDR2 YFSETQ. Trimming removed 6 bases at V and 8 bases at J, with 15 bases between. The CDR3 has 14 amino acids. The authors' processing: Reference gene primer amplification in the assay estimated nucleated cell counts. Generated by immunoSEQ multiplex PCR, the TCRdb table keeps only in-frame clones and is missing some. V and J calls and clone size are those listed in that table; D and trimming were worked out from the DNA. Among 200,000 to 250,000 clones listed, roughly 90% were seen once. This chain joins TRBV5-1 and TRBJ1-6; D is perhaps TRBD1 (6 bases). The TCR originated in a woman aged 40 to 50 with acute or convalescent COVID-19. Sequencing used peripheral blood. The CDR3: CASNRGGADSPLHF. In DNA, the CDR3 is TGCGCCAGCAACCGGGGGGGCGCGGATTCACCCCTCCACTTT.